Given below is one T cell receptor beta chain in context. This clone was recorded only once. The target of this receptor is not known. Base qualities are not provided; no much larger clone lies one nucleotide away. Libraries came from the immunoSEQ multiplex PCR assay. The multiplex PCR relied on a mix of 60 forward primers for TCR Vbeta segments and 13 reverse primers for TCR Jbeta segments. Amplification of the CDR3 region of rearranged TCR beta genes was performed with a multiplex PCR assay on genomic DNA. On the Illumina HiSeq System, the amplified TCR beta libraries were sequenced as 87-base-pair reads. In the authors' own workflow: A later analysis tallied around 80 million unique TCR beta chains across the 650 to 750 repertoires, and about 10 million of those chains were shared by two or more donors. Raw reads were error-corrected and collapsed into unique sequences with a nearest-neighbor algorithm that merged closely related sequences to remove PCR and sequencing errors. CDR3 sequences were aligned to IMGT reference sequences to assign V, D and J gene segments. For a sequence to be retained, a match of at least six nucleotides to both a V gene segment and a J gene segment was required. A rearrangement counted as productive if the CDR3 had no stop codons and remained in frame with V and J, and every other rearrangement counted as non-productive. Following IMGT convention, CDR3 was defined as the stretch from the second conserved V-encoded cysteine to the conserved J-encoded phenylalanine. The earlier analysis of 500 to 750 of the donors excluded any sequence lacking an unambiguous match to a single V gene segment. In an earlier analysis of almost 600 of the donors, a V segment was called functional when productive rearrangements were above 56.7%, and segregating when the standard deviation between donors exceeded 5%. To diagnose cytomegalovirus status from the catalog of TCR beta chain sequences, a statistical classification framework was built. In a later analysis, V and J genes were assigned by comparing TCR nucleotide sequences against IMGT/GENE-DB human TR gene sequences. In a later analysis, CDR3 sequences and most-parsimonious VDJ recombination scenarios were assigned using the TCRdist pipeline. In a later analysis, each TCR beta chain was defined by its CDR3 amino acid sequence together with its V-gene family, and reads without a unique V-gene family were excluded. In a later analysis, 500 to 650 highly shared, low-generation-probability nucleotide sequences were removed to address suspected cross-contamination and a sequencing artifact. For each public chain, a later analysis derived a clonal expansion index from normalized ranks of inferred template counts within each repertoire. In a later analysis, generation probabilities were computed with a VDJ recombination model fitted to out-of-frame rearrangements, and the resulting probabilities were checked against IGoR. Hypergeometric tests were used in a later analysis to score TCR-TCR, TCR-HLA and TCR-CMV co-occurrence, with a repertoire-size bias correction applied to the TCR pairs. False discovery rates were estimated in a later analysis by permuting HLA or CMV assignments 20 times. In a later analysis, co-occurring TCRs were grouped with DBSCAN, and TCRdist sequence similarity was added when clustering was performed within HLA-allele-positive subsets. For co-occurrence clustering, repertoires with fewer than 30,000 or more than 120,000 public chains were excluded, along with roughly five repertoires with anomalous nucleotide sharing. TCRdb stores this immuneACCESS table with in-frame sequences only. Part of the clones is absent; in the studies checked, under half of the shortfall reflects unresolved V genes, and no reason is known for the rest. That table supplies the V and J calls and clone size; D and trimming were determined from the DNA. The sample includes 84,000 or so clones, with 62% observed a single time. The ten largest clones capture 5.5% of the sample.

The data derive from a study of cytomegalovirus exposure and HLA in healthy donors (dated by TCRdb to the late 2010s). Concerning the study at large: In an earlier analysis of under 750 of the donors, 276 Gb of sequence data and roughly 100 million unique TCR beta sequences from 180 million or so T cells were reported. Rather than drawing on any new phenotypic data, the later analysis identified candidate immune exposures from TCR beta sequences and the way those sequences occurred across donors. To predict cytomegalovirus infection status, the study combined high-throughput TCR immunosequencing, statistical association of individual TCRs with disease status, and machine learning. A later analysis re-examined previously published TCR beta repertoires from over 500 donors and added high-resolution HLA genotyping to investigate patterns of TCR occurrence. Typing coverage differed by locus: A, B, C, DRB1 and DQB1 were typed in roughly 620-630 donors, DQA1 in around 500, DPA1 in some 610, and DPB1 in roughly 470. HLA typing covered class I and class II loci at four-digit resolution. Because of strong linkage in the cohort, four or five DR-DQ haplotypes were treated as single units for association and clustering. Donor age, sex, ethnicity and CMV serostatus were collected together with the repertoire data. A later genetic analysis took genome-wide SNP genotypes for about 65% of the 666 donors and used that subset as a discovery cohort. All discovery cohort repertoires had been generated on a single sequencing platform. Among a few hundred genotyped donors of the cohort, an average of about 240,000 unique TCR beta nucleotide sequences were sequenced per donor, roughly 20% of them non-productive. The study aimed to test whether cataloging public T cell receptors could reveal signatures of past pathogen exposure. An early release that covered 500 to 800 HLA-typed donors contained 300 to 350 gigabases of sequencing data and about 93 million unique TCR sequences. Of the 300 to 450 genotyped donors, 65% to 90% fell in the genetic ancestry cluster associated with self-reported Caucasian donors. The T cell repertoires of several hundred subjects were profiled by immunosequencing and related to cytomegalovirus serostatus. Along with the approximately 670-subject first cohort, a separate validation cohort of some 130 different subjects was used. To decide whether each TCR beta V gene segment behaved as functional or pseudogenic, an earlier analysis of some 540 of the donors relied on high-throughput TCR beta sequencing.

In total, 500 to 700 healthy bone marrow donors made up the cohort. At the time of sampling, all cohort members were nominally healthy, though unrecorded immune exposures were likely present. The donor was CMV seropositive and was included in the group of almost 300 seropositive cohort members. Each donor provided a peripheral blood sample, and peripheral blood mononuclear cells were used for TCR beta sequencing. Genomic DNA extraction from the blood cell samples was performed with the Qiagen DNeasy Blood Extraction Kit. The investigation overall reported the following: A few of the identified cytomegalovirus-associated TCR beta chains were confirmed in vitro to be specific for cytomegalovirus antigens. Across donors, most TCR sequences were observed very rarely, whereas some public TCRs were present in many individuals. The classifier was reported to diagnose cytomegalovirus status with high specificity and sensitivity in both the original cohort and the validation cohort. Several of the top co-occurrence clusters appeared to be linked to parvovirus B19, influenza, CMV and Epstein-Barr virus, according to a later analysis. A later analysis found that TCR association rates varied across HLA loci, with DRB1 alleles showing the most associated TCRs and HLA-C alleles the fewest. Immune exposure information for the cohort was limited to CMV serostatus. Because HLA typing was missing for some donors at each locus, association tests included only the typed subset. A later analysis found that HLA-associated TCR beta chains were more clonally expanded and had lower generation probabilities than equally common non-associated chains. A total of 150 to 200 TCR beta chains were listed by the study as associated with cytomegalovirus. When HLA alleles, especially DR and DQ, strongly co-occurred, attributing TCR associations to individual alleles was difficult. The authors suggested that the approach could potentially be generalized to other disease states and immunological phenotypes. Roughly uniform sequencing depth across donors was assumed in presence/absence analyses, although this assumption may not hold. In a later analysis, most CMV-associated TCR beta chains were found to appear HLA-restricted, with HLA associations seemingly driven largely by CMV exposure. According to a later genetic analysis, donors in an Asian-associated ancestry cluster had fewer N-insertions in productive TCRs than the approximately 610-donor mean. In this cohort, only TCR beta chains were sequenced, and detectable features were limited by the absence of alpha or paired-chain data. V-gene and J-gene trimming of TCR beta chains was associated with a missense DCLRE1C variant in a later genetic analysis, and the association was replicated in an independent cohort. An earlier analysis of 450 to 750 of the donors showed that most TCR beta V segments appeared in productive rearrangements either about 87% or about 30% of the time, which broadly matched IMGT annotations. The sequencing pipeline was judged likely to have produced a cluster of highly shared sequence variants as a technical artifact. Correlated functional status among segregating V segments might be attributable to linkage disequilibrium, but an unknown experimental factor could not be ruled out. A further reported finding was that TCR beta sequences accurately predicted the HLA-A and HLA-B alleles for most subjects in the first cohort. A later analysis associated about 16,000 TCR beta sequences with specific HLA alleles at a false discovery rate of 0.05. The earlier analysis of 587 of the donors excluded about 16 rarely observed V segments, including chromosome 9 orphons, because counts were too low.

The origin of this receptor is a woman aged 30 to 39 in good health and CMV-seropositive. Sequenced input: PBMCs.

The CDR3 region reads CASSLVTGKTEAFF. Here is the DNA: TGTGCCAGCAGTTTAGTCACAGGGAAGACTGAAGCTTTCTTT. The V and J segments used are TRBV28 and TRBJ1-1; a tentative D call is TRBD1 (6 bases match). Its CDR3 holds 14 amino acids, cysteine through phenylalanine. Left in the record is the CDR3 DNA by itself, 42 bases read in frame from the first base. The CDR1 and CDR2 encoded by the germline V gene are MDHEN and SYDVKM. The V and J ends are trimmed by 2 bases and 5 bases, leaving 12 bases between them.